Shown below are 24 T cell receptor beta chains from a single sample sequenced in a study of blood T cells in healthy people across ages (dated by TCRdb to between 2015 and 2016). The library was obtained by 5' RACE. Instrument on record: Illumina HiSeq 2500. A second about 7 to 11 cycle PCR used a sample-barcoded 5' primer and a J-beta primer mix. TCRdb's own reprocessing of the public reads used fastp at Q25 and MiXCR and kept productive beta chains. Every distinct CDR3 protein forms one entry, paired with its most common genes and DNA. Here the sample has roughly 720,000 distinct CDR3 sequences; 50% to 65% occur a single time. Approximately 40% of the sample rests with the top ten. Sequencing used blood. Source of these receptors: a man at least 80 years old in good health.

The chain recombines TRBV20-1 with TRBJ2-7; 8 bases line up with TRBD1. Germline V lookup: CDR1 DFQATT, CDR2 SNEGSKA (reference sequence). J gave up 1 base and V 1 base, and 12 bases lay outside the gene matches. The CDR3 contains 17 residues. CDR3 nucleotide sequence: TGCAGTGCTAGAGCTGGAGGACAGGGCCAAATTTCCTACGAGCAGTACTTC. Translation gives CSARAGGQGQISYEQYF.

The count of this clonotype is one. The gene calls are TRBV20-1 and TRBJ1-2; possible D gene TRBD1, 5 bases. Germline V gene sequence: CDR1 DFQATT, CDR2 SNEGSKA (reference sequence). This CDR3 contains 15 residues. V lost 0 bases, J lost 4 bases, and 15 bases lay in between. The CDR3 loop reads CSARDHRGLFYGYTF. The CDR3 nucleotides read TGCAGTGCTAGAGATCATAGGGGCCTTTTCTATGGCTACACCTTC.

The gene calls are TRBV27 and TRBJ2-7; no definite D call. Trimming pared 5 bases from V and 6 bases from J, leaving 14 bases between. The CDR3 has 13 amino acids. From germline, CDR1 is MNHEY and CDR2 SMNVEV (reference sequence). The CDR3 nucleotides are TGTGCCAGCAGTACTTTCCTACTCGGCGAGCAGTACTTC. It yields the protein CASSTFLLGEQYF.

The V and J genes are TRBV7-6 and TRBJ2-5, with D tentatively TRBD2 (5 bases). CDR3 size: 15 residues. Per germline, CDR1 SGHVS and CDR2 FNYEAQ. Trimming cost V 0 bases and J 2 bases, with 10 bases left between them. The CDR3 nucleotides read TGTGCCAGCAGCTTAGCGCGGGTCAAACAAGAGACCCAGTACTTC. It is translated as CASSLARVKQETQYF.

The V call is TRBV20-1, the J call TRBJ1-2, with 9 nucleotides matching TRBD1. Unmatched junction bases numbered 6, after V lost 5 bases and J lost 8 bases. The CDR3 loop spans 12 amino acids. Germline CDR1 reads DFQATT; CDR2 reads SNEGSKA (reference sequence). Here the CDR3 reads CSAGDRDRGYTF. DNA of the CDR3: TGCAGTGCTGGGGACAGGGATAGGGGCTACACCTTC.

The chain's CDR3 is CASSPNPGQGQEKLFF. The CDR3 DNA reads TGTGCCAGCAGCCCTAATCCCGGACAGGGCCAGGAAAAACTGTTTTTT. The chain has TRBV13 and TRBJ1-4; TRBD1 aligns across 8 bases. CDR1 and CDR2 (germline): PRHDT, FYEKMQ (reference sequence). The CDR3 loop spans 16 amino acids. V lost 5 bases, J lost 8 bases, and 13 bases stayed unmatched.

The chain employs TRBV20-1 and TRBJ2-3; D might be TRBD2 (6 bases). Germline CDR1 reads DFQATT; CDR2 reads SNEGSKA (reference sequence). Trimming cost V 3 bases and J 2 bases, with 9 bases left between them. The CDR3 totals 13 residues. The CDR3 loop is CSASGSATDTQYF. As DNA, the CDR3 is TGCAGTGCTAGCGGGAGCGCCACAGATACGCAGTATTTT.

A few counts support this clonotype. The chain links TRBV20-1 to TRBJ2-4, with D perhaps TRBD1 (6 bases). V was cut by 6 bases and J by 13 bases, with 19 bases left in between. This CDR3 is built from 12 residues. Germline V gene lookup returns CDR1 DFQATT and CDR2 SNEGSKA (reference sequence). The CDR3 region is CSAPAQGWEQYF. CDR3 nucleotide sequence: TGCAGTGCCCCCGCTCAGGGGTGGGAGCAGTACTTC.

The chain carries TRBV20-1 and TRBJ2-6; D is unclear. V was pared by 6 bases and J by 0 bases, with 12 bases between. Germline CDR1 DFQATT, CDR2 SNEGSKA (reference sequence). This CDR3 is 15 amino acids long. CDR3 protein: CSAKKAGSGANVLTF. The DNA for the CDR3 is TGCAGTGCAAAGAAGGCCGGCTCTGGGGCCAACGTCCTGACTTTC.

The chain carries TRBV20-1 and TRBJ2-1, with TRBD1 matching 9 bases. The V gene's germline CDR1 is DFQATT and CDR2 SNEGSKA (reference sequence). V shed 5 bases, J shed 4 bases, and the junction held 6 bases outside the gene matches. The CDR3 covers 14 residues. CDR3 DNA sequence: TGCAGTGCTGTCCGGGGACAGGGATACAATGAGCAGTTCTTC. This sequence encodes CSAVRGQGYNEQFF.

This clonotype was counted between two and nine times. The gene calls are TRBV12-3 or TRBV12-4 and TRBJ2-3, with 8 positions matching TRBD2. This CDR3 is 15 amino acids long. V shed 3 bases, J shed 5 bases, and the junction held 7 bases outside the gene matches. CDR3 nucleotides: TGTGCCAGCAGTTTTACAGCGGGAGTGAAAGATACGCAGTATTTT. This codes for CASSFTAGVKDTQYF.

V and J are TRBV6-5 and TRBJ1-2, with D possibly being TRBD1 (5 bases). Per germline, CDR1 MNHEY and CDR2 SVGAGI. The ends were cut back, 11 bases at V and 2 bases at J, with 15 bases in the middle. There are 13 residues in the CDR3. The CDR3 nucleotides are TGTGCCGCCCGAGGTGGGGGGAACTATGGCTACACCTTC. Protein product: CAARGGGNYGYTF.

J is TRBJ2-1 and V is TRBV9; 10 positions agree with TRBD2. Germline CDR1 and CDR2: SGDLS and YYNGEE. With V trimmed by 0 bases and J by 4 bases, 7 bases remained unmatched. The length of the CDR3 is 17 residues. DNA of the CDR3: TGTGCCAGCAGCGTAGGGTGGCTAGCGGGGGCGTACAATGAGCAGTTCTTC. Encoded protein: CASSVGWLAGAYNEQFF.

The rearrangement uses TRBV20-1 and TRBJ2-4, with 7 bases aligning to TRBD2. V shed 6 bases and J 13 bases; nucleotides not matched to a gene: 12. Germline CDR1 reads DFQATT; CDR2 reads SNEGSKA (reference sequence). CDR3 length: 12 residues. The CDR3: CSATPGAGEQYF. The CDR3, as DNA: TGCAGTGCCACCCCTGGGGCGGGAGAGCAGTACTTC.

J is TRBJ2-3 and V is TRBV6-5; 7 positions agree with TRBD1. CDR1 MNHEY and CDR2 SVGAGI come from the germline V gene. This CDR3 is built from 12 residues. With 6 bases clipped from V and 9 bases from J, the junction kept 6 bases outside the gene matches. The CDR3, as DNA: TGTGCCAGCAGGTCGACAGGGTGGACGCAGTATTTT. Its protein is CASRSTGWTQYF.

The genes are TRBV29-1 and TRBJ1-1; D gene unclear. The V end lost 4 bases, the J end lost 10 bases, and 10 bases lay between the germline ends. Germline CDR1 is SQVTM and CDR2 is ANQGSEA. This CDR3 contains 10 residues. The CDR3 DNA reads as TGCAGCGTTGGTCCCAGGCGAGCTTTCTTT. Its translation is CSVGPRRAFF.

The V and J genes are TRBV20-1 and TRBJ2-1; 9 bases fit TRBD2. The germline gives CDR1 DFQATT, CDR2 SNEGSKA (reference sequence). Trimming took 2 bases from V and 2 from J; bases not matched to a gene: 1. The CDR3 consists of 14 residues. The DNA of the CDR3 is TGCAGTGCTAGAAGACTAGCGGCCTACAATGAGCAGTTCTTC. Its translation: CSARRLAAYNEQFF.

The sample holds one count of this clonotype. The chain employs TRBV12-5 and TRBJ1-4; possible D gene TRBD1, 5 bases. The CDR3 loop spans 12 amino acids. The V and J ends lost 3 bases and 7 bases respectively, with 6 bases between them. Germline V gene data show CDR1 as LGHNT and CDR2 as FRNRAP. Written as DNA, the CDR3 is TGTGCTAGTGGTTTCAGGGTTGAAAAACTGTTTTTT. It specifies CASGFRVEKLFF.

The rearrangement uses TRBV5-5 and TRBJ1-2; the D gene is possibly TRBD1 (5 bases). Trimming removed 3 bases from V and 9 bases from J, with 18 bases in between. The CDR3 is 14 residues long. Germline loops: CDR1 SGHKS, CDR2 YYEKEE (reference sequence). In DNA, the CDR3 is TGTGCCAGCAGCTCCAACGGCTTGCCAGGGAGCTACACCTTC. It is translated as CASSSNGLPGSYTF.

As for this clonotype: Germline and junction disagree at one end, which may indicate a read error. The chain carries TRBV29-1 and TRBJ2-7; 9 bases agree with TRBD1. The germline CDR1 and CDR2 sequences are SQVTM and ANQGSEA. This CDR3 is 14 amino acids long. CDR3 sequence reads: CGVRPGQGLYEQYF. Written as DNA, the CDR3 is TGCGGCGTTCGTCCGGGACAGGGTCTTTACGAGCAGTACTTC.

V usage is TRBV20-1 and J usage is TRBJ1-1; D is uncertain. Between the trimmed V and J ends, which lost 5 bases and 1 base, there was a span of 11 bases. The CDR3 covers 13 residues. The germline gives CDR1 DFQATT, CDR2 SNEGSKA (reference sequence). The CDR3 loop reads CSAPGSRNTEAFF. The CDR3, as DNA: TGCAGTGCTCCCGGCAGCCGGAACACTGAAGCTTTCTTT.

This clonotype was detected a few times. The chain uses TRBV2 and TRBJ2-7, with TRBD1 matching 9 bases. In germline, CDR1 is SNHLY, CDR2 FYNNEI. The CDR3 spans 15 residues. Losses at the gene ends were 4 bases for V and 3 bases for J; bases not matched to a gene: 7. CDR3 bases: TGTGCCAGCAGTGGACGGACAGGGGTCGGCTACGAGCAGTACTTC. Its translation is CASSGRTGVGYEQYF.

The V call is TRBV28, the J call TRBJ2-1; 7 bases map to TRBD2. Germline trimming cut 3 bases from V and 2 bases from J; bases unmatched to any gene: 10. Germline CDR1 reads MDHEN; CDR2 reads SYDVKM. The CDR3 extends over 17 amino acids. The CDR3 here is CASSFPPTSAAYNEQFF. The DNA for the CDR3 is TGTGCCAGCAGTTTCCCCCCCACTAGCGCTGCCTACAATGAGCAGTTCTTC. Full variable domain (rest looked up from reference TRBV28 and TRBJ2-1): DVKVTQSSRYLVKRTGEKVFLECVQDMDHENMFWYRQDPGLGLRLIYFSYDVKMKEKGDIPEGYSVSREKKERFSLILESASTNQTSMYLCASSFPPTSAAYNEQFFGPGTRLTVL.

This chain connects TRBV20-1 to TRBJ2-3; 11 bases agree with TRBD2. Losses at the gene ends were 7 bases for V and 8 bases for J; bases not matched to a gene: 14. Germline V CDR1 and CDR2: DFQATT, SNEGSKA (reference sequence). This CDR3 comprises 15 residues. The CDR3 loop reads CSGRLAGLVAGTQYF. The CDR3, as DNA: TGCAGTGGCAGACTAGCGGGGTTAGTGGCGGGTACGCAGTATTTT.